These 25 T cell receptor beta chains were all obtained from the same sample, sequenced in a study of blood T cell repertoires in COVID-19. This table comes from immunoSEQ multiplex PCR, and its TCRdb copy is limited to in-frame clones, with some not included. The sample carries over 200,000 clones, roughly nine tenths recorded once. The sequenced sample was peripheral blood. All receptors come from a man aged 35 to 55 with acute or convalescent COVID-19.

The gene calls are TRBV6-1 and TRBJ2-1; 10 bases fit TRBD2. Germline loops: CDR1 MNHNS, CDR2 SASEGT. V lost 11 bases and J lost 5; bases outside the gene matches: 6. CDR3 length equals 13 residues. The DNA of the CDR3 is TGTGCCTCCCGGACTAGCGGAAACAATGAGCAGTTCTTC. Encoded protein: CASRTSGNNEQFF.

The chain links TRBV15 to TRBJ2-3; weak D call: TRBD2 (5 bases). Deletions cut 3 bases from V and 0 bases from J, with 13 bases between. The CDR3 loop spans 16 amino acids. Germline V lookup: CDR1 LNHNV, CDR2 YYDKDF (reference sequence). CDR3 loop: CATSSSGKRSTDTQYF. Here the CDR3 DNA reads TGTGCCACCAGCAGTTCGGGGAAGAGAAGCACAGATACGCAGTATTTT.

The chain employs TRBV7-7 and TRBJ1-2; D perhaps matches TRBD1 (5 bases). CDR1 and CDR2 from the germline V gene are SSHAT and FNYEAQ (reference sequence). There are 13 residues in the CDR3. V was pared by 3 bases and J by 6 bases, with 11 bases between. The CDR3: CASSLLPGDGYTF. CDR3 coding DNA: TGTGCCAGCAGCTTGCTCCCGGGGGATGGCTACACCTTC.

This clone was seen only a few times. The chain carries TRBV12-3 or TRBV12-4 and TRBJ2-7, with D uncertain. V was pared by 7 bases and J by 2 bases, with 12 bases between. This CDR3 region has 13 residues. DNA of the CDR3: TGTGCCAGCACCAGACCCGGAGCCTACGAGCAGTACTTC. It translates to CASTRPGAYEQYF.

This clone showed up just once. V gene TRBV5-4 combines with J gene TRBJ2-7, with D perhaps TRBD2 (6 bases). Germline-derived CDR1 and CDR2 are SGHNT and YYREEE (reference sequence). The CDR3 is 11 amino acids. Between the trimmed V and J ends, which lost 5 bases and 3 bases, there was a span of 6 bases. The CDR3 nucleotides read TGTGCCAGCAGGGGGGGCTACGAGCAGTACTTC. Translated: CASRGGYEQYF.

This clone has only a few counts. V gene TRBV24-1 combines with J gene TRBJ2-3; 9 bases map to TRBD1. The ends lost 3 bases at V and 4 bases at J; junction bases unmatched: 4. This CDR3 has 15 residues. The V gene's germline CDR1 is KGHDR and CDR2 SFDVKD. For the CDR3, the DNA is TGTGCCACCAGTGATACAGGGGGCGCGGCAGATACGCAGTATTTT. It yields the protein CATSDTGGAADTQYF.

V usage is TRBV5-8 and J usage is TRBJ1-1; 7 bases are a match to TRBD1. CDR3 length equals 14 residues. CDR1 SGHTS and CDR2 YDEGEE come from the germline V gene. Germline trimming cut 3 bases from V and 5 bases from J; bases unmatched to any gene: 7. In DNA form, the CDR3 reads TGTGCCAGCAGCTCACACAGGGGATGGACTGAAGCTTTCTTT. This sequence encodes CASSSHRGWTEAFF.

The chain employs TRBV19 and TRBJ1-4; 8 bases line up with TRBD1. The CDR3 runs 14 residues. V lost 5 bases and J lost 7; bases outside the gene matches: 6. From germline, CDR1 is LNHDA and CDR2 SQIVND (reference sequence). The CDR3 nucleotides read TGTGCCAGTAGTTTCAGACAGGGGCGTGAAAAACTGTTTTTT. Encoded protein: CASSFRQGREKLFF.

This chain joins TRBV27 and TRBJ2-2; TRBD2 agrees at 15 bases. V shed 2 bases and J 4 bases; nucleotides not matched to a gene: 11. The CDR3 totals 20 residues. Germline V gene data show CDR1 as MNHEY and CDR2 as SMNVEV (reference sequence). The CDR3 DNA reads TGTGCCAGCAGTTTAGATAGGACTAGCGGGAGGGCCGGACGCACCGGGGAGCTGTTTTTT. This sequence encodes CASSLDRTSGRAGRTGELFF.

This sequence joins TRBV18 and TRBJ2-4, with 7 bases lining up with TRBD1. The CDR3 loop spans 13 amino acids. Looked up from germline, CDR1 is KGHSH and CDR2 is LQKENI. V trimming: 3 bases; J trimming: 8 bases; junction bases outside the gene matches: 4. The CDR3 sequence is CASSPGTADIQYF. The CDR3 bases are TGTGCCAGCTCACCTGGGACAGCAGACATTCAGTACTTC.

The DNA for the CDR3 is TGTGCCAGTAGTATAGTGAGCGGGAGGAAGGAGCTGTTTTTT. Its protein is CASSIVSGRKELFF. V gene TRBV19 combines with J gene TRBJ2-2; 9 nucleotides agree with TRBD2. The V gene's germline CDR1 is LNHDA and CDR2 SQIVND (reference sequence). With 1 base clipped from V and 10 bases from J, the junction kept 4 bases outside the gene matches. The CDR3 spans 14 residues.

J is TRBJ2-3 and V is TRBV29-1; 7 bases are a match to TRBD2. The length of the CDR3 is 16 residues. Looked up from germline, CDR1 is SQVTM and CDR2 is ANQGSEA. The CDR3 DNA is TGCGTGGGAGGGACCCCTTTAAGCGGTCGCACAGATACGCAGTATTTT. Its protein is CVGGTPLSGRTDTQYF.

The chain has TRBV7-2 and TRBJ2-7; TRBD2 aligns across 10 bases. This CDR3 has 17 residues. The germline V gene has CDR1 SGHTA and CDR2 FQGNSA. V lost 5 bases to trimming and J lost 2 bases; unmatched junction nucleotides: 12. In DNA, the CDR3 is TGTGCCAGCAGCCTCCGCGTGGGACTAGCGAAAGCCTACGAGCAGTACTTC. Translated: CASSLRVGLAKAYEQYF.

The J gene is TRBJ1-6, the V gene TRBV18; 7 bases agree with TRBD1. The trim removed 4 bases at V and 6 bases at J, leaving 9 bases unmatched. The CDR3 runs 16 residues. CDR1 KGHSH and CDR2 LQKENI come from the germline V gene. The CDR3 sequence is CASSQTGQLVNSPLHF. In DNA form, the CDR3 reads TGTGCCAGCTCACAGACGGGACAGCTGGTTAATTCACCCCTCCACTTT.

The genes are TRBV4-2 and TRBJ2-5; 7 positions agree with TRBD1. The junction had 5 bases not matched to a gene; V was cut back by 0 bases and J by 1 base. Germline-derived CDR1 and CDR2 are LGHNA and YNFKEQ. The CDR3 runs 16 residues. CDR3 DNA sequence: TGTGCCAGCAGCCAAGAGGACCAGGGGGTCCAAGAGACCCAGTACTTC. Its translation is CASSQEDQGVQETQYF.

This clone was detected once. V and J are TRBV9 and TRBJ2-3; perhaps TRBD2 as D (6 bases). Germline CDR1 is SGDLS and CDR2 is YYNGEE. Trimming removed 4 bases from V and 2 bases from J, with 14 bases in between. This CDR3 spans 15 amino acids. The chain's CDR3 is CASSLMGLATDTQYF. For the CDR3, the DNA is TGTGCCAGCAGCCTCATGGGACTGGCCACAGATACGCAGTATTTT.

The chain joins TRBV19 to TRBJ2-1, with D possibly TRBD2 on 7 matching bases. This CDR3 contains 14 residues. Germline assignment: CDR1 LNHDA and CDR2 SQIVND (reference sequence). The V end was cut by 1 base, the J end by 8 bases, with 12 bases between. The CDR3 region is CASSIAGGWDEQFF. The CDR3 DNA sequence: TGTGCCAGTAGTATAGCGGGGGGCTGGGATGAGCAGTTCTTC.

V is TRBV7-3 and J is TRBJ2-1; 11 bases align to TRBD2. Germline assignment: CDR1 SGHTA and CDR2 FQGTGA. J was trimmed by 0 bases and V by 5 bases; bases with no gene match: 9. This CDR3 has 18 residues. CDR3 amino acids: CASSRTGTSGSSYNEQFF. The CDR3 DNA reads TGTGCCAGCAGCCGTACCGGGACTAGCGGAAGCTCCTACAATGAGCAGTTCTTC.

The chain links TRBV3-1 (or the pseudogene TRBV3-2) to TRBJ2-1; 10 bases are a match to TRBD2. V gave up 4 bases and J gave up 9 bases; unmatched junction bases: 15. The CDR3 has 17 amino acids. Per germline, CDR1 LGHDT and CDR2 YNNKEL (reference sequence). The CDR3 sequence: CASSLELAGGWWGEQFF. The CDR3, as DNA: TGTGCCAGCAGCCTTGAGTTAGCGGGAGGATGGTGGGGTGAGCAGTTCTTC.

A few counts support this clone. J is TRBJ1-5 and V is TRBV7-3, with D hard to call. CDR1 and CDR2 from the germline V gene are SGHTA and FQGTGA. Trimming removed 1 base from V and 6 bases from J, with 13 bases in between. CDR3 length: 15 residues. The CDR3: CASSLSGGTGQPQHF. CDR3 in DNA: TGTGCCAGCAGCTTAAGTGGAGGTACTGGTCAGCCCCAGCATTTT.

This chain links TRBV14 with TRBJ2-1, with D maybe TRBD2 (7 bases). CDR1 is SGHDN, CDR2 FVKESK, per germline. V gave up 1 base and J gave up 12 bases, with 16 bases separating them. The CDR3 has 14 residues. CDR3: CASSQVPRGGGQFF. CDR3 DNA sequence: TGTGCCAGCAGCCAAGTACCCCGGGGAGGGGGGCAGTTCTTC. The variable domain in full, completed from reference TRBV14 and TRBJ2-1, reads EAGVTQFPSHSVIEKGQTVTLRCDPISGHDNLYWYRRVMGKEIKFLLHFVKESKQDESGMPNNRFLAERTGGTYSTLKVQPAELEDSGVYFCASSQVPRGGGQFFGPGTRLTVL.

The J gene is TRBJ2-3, the V gene TRBV5-1, with 8 bases aligning to TRBD2. With V trimmed by 4 bases and J by 3 bases, 16 bases remained unmatched. CDR1 is SGHRS, CDR2 YFSETQ, per germline. The CDR3 length is 18 residues. The CDR3: CASSPVAGGPTGTDTQYF. The DNA of the CDR3 is TGCGCCAGCAGCCCGGTCGCGGGGGGCCCCACCGGGACAGATACGCAGTATTTT. The full variable domain, its missing parts supplied by reference TRBV5-1 and TRBJ2-3, is KAGVTQTPRYLIKTRGQQVTLSCSPISGHRSVSWYQQTPGQGLQFLFEYFSETQRNKGNFPGRFSGRQFSNSRSEMNVSTLELGDSALYLCASSPVAGGPTGTDTQYFGPGTRLTVL.

The chain uses TRBV19 and TRBJ2-1, with 7 bases matching TRBD1. The germline CDR1 and CDR2 sequences are LNHDA and SQIVND (reference sequence). V shed 4 bases and J 2 bases; nucleotides not matched to a gene: 5. The CDR3 sequence is 15 residues long. This chain's CDR3 is CASSTRQGTYNEQFF. The CDR3 DNA reads TGTGCCAGTAGTACTCGACAGGGAACCTACAATGAGCAGTTCTTC.

The table lists this clone with a count of one. The rearrangement links TRBV9 to TRBJ2-3; 10 nucleotides agree with TRBD2. Germline V gene lookup returns CDR1 SGDLS and CDR2 YYNGEE. This CDR3 has 14 amino acids. J gave up 1 base and V 5 bases, and 1 base lay outside the gene matches. The CDR3 DNA reads as TGTGCCAGCAGAGGACTAGCGGGCACAGATACGCAGTATTTT. It specifies CASRGLAGTDTQYF. The full variable domain, in which reference TRBV9 and TRBJ2-3 provide the parts outside the CDR3, is DSGVTQTPKHLITATGQRVTLRCSPRSGDLSVYWYQQSLDQGLQFLIQYYNGEERAKGNILERFSAQQFPDLHSELNLSSLELGDSALYFCASRGLAGTDTQYFGPGTRLTVL.

The chain joins TRBV28 to TRBJ1-2, with 8 bases lining up with TRBD1. Germline CDR1 MDHEN, CDR2 SYDVKM. The CDR3 consists of 17 residues. Losses at the gene ends were 3 bases for V and 4 bases for J; bases not matched to a gene: 13. The CDR3 DNA sequence: TGTGCCAGCAGTTTTTATCAGGGGGCACCACCTACCTATGGCTACACCTTC. Amino acids: CASSFYQGAPPTYGYTF.